The clone carrying this T cell receptor beta chain was counted only a few times. Its antigen is not known. This entry is derived from a study of T cells after yellow fever vaccination. About the research overall: SMART-Seq v4 Ultra Low Input prepared libraries from low-cell fractions.

The germline CDR1 and CDR2 sequences are DFQATT and SNEGSKA (reference sequence). Deletions cut 3 bases from V and 2 bases from J, with 8 bases between. The CDR3 is 12 amino acids. UMIs and a universal primer site were added when TCR cDNA was made by 5'RACE template switching. Via MiXCR, TCRdb re-called the 5' RACE reads, giving one row per CDR3 protein. The data contain around 230,000 distinct CDR3 sequences, approximately 6.3% of them singletons. Findings and limits, study-wide: Overall, a small share of clonotypes was seen in both CD4 and CD8 compartments. Weaker, the secondary response peaked sooner, at day 5 versus 15.

This chain joins TRBV20-1 and TRBJ2-7, with a possible D match to TRBD1 (6 bases). The TCR originated in a man aged 25 to 40 who received the YFV17D yellow fever vaccine. The input for sequencing was CD4+ T cells sorted from PBMCs, taken on the day of the yellow fever booster vaccination. CDR3 region: CSASHRAYEQYF. For the CDR3, the DNA is TGCAGTGCTAGTCACAGGGCCTACGAGCAGTACTTC.